The 20 T cell receptor beta chains reported below all come from one sample, sequenced in a study of ipilimumab plus nivolumab after autologous stem cell transplantation. Some clones are missing from TCRdb's copy, which holds only in-frame ones; the method was immunoSEQ multiplex PCR. The sample contains roughly 16,000 clones, 79% of which appear only once. The source material was PBMCs, sampled in a trial of ipilimumab plus nivolumab as post-transplant consolidation. The origin of the receptors is a male donor with diffuse large B-cell lymphoma.

The rearrangement uses TRBV12-2 and TRBJ2-3. TRBV12-2 is designated a pseudogene. The CDR3 runs to 13 residues. The CDR3 DNA follows: TGTGCCAGCAGCAACCGGGGCGCAGATACGCAGTATTTT. It codes for CASSNRGADTQYF.

V gene TRBV2 combines with J gene TRBJ1-2; D perhaps matches TRBD1 (6 bases). CDR1 and CDR2 (germline): SNHLY, FYNNEI. The length of the CDR3 is 13 residues. V was shortened by 4 bases and J by 4 bases, with 10 bases between the two germline ends. DNA of the CDR3: TGTGCCAGCAGTGTTACAGGGATCTATGGCTACACCTTC. This codes for CASSVTGIYGYTF.

The rearrangement uses TRBV6-5 and TRBJ1-1; D ambiguous. There are 13 residues in the CDR3. V lost 3 bases, J lost 3 bases, and 8 bases lay in between. The germline V gene encodes CDR1 MNHEY and CDR2 SVGAGI. CDR3 DNA sequence: TGTGCCAGCAGTTATACGAGGGACACTGAAGCTTTCTTT. It specifies CASSYTRDTEAFF.

This clone has more than one count but fewer than ten. This chain links TRBV7-6 with TRBJ2-4; 11 bases align to TRBD2. The germline V gene has CDR1 SGHVS and CDR2 FNYEAQ. This CDR3 has 18 residues. J was trimmed by 1 base and V by 5 bases; bases with no gene match: 10. In nucleotides, the CDR3 is TGTGCCAGCAGCCGGGAACTAGCGGGAGTTGCGGCCAAAAACATTCAGTACTTC. Amino acids: CASSRELAGVAAKNIQYF.

This clone is a singleton in its sample. This chain joins TRBV9 and TRBJ1-1, with a weak D call TRBD1 (6 bases). This CDR3 comprises 16 residues. Germline V CDR1 and CDR2: SGDLS, YYNGEE. The ends were cut back, 3 bases at V and 0 bases at J, with 15 bases in the middle. The CDR3 nucleotides are TGTGCCAGCAGCGCAATTCACAGGGACTTGAACACTGAAGCTTTCTTT. It encodes CASSAIHRDLNTEAFF.

This clone was recorded a few times. This chain connects TRBV4-1 to TRBJ1-1; the D gene is possibly TRBD1 (5 bases). The CDR3 extends over 14 amino acids. Germline CDR1 and CDR2: MGHRA and YSYEKL. V was cut by 1 base and J by 1 base, with 7 bases left in between. The CDR3 DNA reads TGCGCCAGCAGCCAAGGGGACCAGAACACTGAAGCTTTCTTT. Translation: CASSQGDQNTEAFF.

This clone was seen a few times. CDR3 in DNA: TGTGCCAGCAGTGAATCTTCGGCGGGTCTAGCGGCCACCGGGGAGCTGTTTTTT. Its translation: CASSESSAGLAATGELFF. J is TRBJ2-2 and V is TRBV25-1, with 7 nucleotides matching TRBD2. Germline assignment: CDR1 MGHDK and CDR2 SYGVNS. The CDR3 is 18 amino acids. The ends lost 1 base at V and 4 bases at J; junction bases unmatched: 12.

The chain links TRBV4-1 to TRBJ2-5, with TRBD2 matching 10 bases. CDR3 size: 15 residues. Unmatched junction bases numbered 6, after V lost 6 bases and J lost 2 bases. The germline CDR1 and CDR2 sequences are MGHRA and YSYEKL. CDR3 protein: CASRRTSGGQETQYF. CDR3 coding DNA: TGCGCCAGCAGGAGGACTAGCGGAGGTCAAGAGACCCAGTACTTC.

CDR3 nucleotide sequence: TGTGCCATCAGTGAGCCGGGACGGTGGAACACTGAAGCTTTCTTT. Its translation is CAISEPGRWNTEAFF. This chain joins TRBV10-3 and TRBJ1-1; D is possibly TRBD1 (5 bases). Trimming took 2 bases from V and 1 from J, leaving 11 bases between them. Germline V gene lookup returns CDR1 ENHRY and CDR2 SYGVKD. The CDR3 is made up of 15 amino acids.

The rearrangement joins TRBV9 to TRBJ2-2, with TRBD1 as a possible D gene (6 bases). The CDR3 totals 14 residues. V was shortened by 0 bases and J by 4 bases, with 7 bases between the two germline ends. Germline V gene data show CDR1 as SGDLS and CDR2 as YYNGEE. In DNA, the CDR3 is TGTGCCAGCAGCGTAGAACAGGGCACCGGGGAGCTGTTTTTT. It encodes CASSVEQGTGELFF.

The chain is built from TRBV7-2 and TRBJ2-1; TRBD2 aligns across 8 bases. Germline CDR1 SGHTA, CDR2 FQGNSA. This CDR3 comprises 15 residues. The ends lost 2 bases at V and 4 bases at J; junction bases unmatched: 4. CDR3 DNA: TGTGCCAGCAGCTTATCGGGGGGGATATACAATGAGCAGTTCTTC. Translated: CASSLSGGIYNEQFF.

This clone is categorized as medium-sized. The V call is TRBV27, the J call TRBJ1-6; a weak D match, TRBD1 (6 bases). V lost 4 bases and J 6 bases, leaving 16 bases between the germline ends. This CDR3 is built from 16 residues. Germline CDR1 reads MNHEY; CDR2 reads SMNVEV (reference sequence). The CDR3 protein is CASSSYRADLNSPLHF. DNA of the CDR3: TGTGCCAGCAGTTCGTACAGGGCCGATCTTAATTCACCCCTCCACTTT.

J is TRBJ2-3 and V is TRBV5-1, with D hard to call. Germline V gene sequence: CDR1 SGHRS, CDR2 YFSETQ. Trimming shortened V by 0 bases and J by 2 bases, and 13 bases separated the two germline ends. The length of the CDR3 is 16 residues. In nucleotides, the CDR3 is TGCGCCAGCAGCTTGGATTATATCGGAGCCACAGATACGCAGTATTTT. Its protein product is CASSLDYIGATDTQYF.

The chain employs TRBV5-1 and TRBJ2-1; no firm D call. This CDR3 region has 12 residues. CDR1 SGHRS and CDR2 YFSETQ come from the germline V gene. V gave up 4 bases and J gave up 5 bases, with 7 bases separating them. As DNA, the CDR3 is TGCGCCAGCAGCGGATGGAACAATGAGCAGTTCTTC. It codes for CASSGWNNEQFF.

V gene TRBV11-2 combines with J gene TRBJ1-2; D is unresolved. V was clipped by 5 bases and J by 4 bases, with 11 bases between them. Germline loops: CDR1 SGHAT, CDR2 FQNNGV. The CDR3 length is 13 residues. The CDR3 DNA follows: TGTGCCAGCAGCCTCGACGGTTCCTATGGCTACACCTTC. Residues: CASSLDGSYGYTF.

V usage is TRBV2 and J usage is TRBJ1-2; TRBD1 might be the D (5 bases). Per germline, CDR1 SNHLY and CDR2 FYNNEI. V lost 4 bases and J lost 6, with 18 bases in between. This CDR3 region has 15 residues. This CDR3 is CASSGFMDTQDGYTF. The CDR3 nucleotides are TGTGCCAGCAGTGGTTTCATGGACACTCAAGATGGCTACACCTTC.

The chain joins TRBV27 to TRBJ1-1; 10 bases agree with TRBD1. The length of the CDR3 is 15 residues. The V and J ends lost 4 bases and 6 bases, in that order; junction bases with no gene match: 8. Per the germline V gene, CDR1 is MNHEY and CDR2 is SMNVEV (reference sequence). CDR3 loop: CASSSTGTGEAEAFF. CDR3 bases: TGTGCCAGCAGTTCCACTGGGACAGGGGAGGCTGAAGCTTTCTTT.

V gene TRBV5-1 combines with J gene TRBJ1-1; 7 nucleotides agree with TRBD1. Germline assignment: CDR1 SGHRS and CDR2 YFSETQ. The CDR3 is 14 residues long. V dropped 4 bases and J dropped 7; count of bases not matched to a gene: 10. CDR3 loop: CASSGEGARVEAFF. The DNA for the CDR3 is TGCGCCAGCAGCGGCGAGGGGGCCAGGGTTGAAGCTTTCTTT.

V gene TRBV5-4 combines with J gene TRBJ2-5, with D perhaps matching TRBD1 (5 bases). Looked up from germline, CDR1 is SGHNT and CDR2 is YYREEE (reference sequence). Trimming took 0 bases from V and 2 from J, leaving 14 bases between them. This CDR3 comprises 16 residues. The CDR3, as DNA: TGTGCCAGCAGCTTGGCGGGTGGGGCAGGGCAAGAGACCCAGTACTTC. Translating gives CASSLAGGAGQETQYF.

The V gene is TRBV11-1, the J gene TRBJ2-3; 9 nucleotides line up with TRBD1. The CDR3 contains 14 residues. V lost 3 bases to trimming and J lost 4 bases; unmatched junction nucleotides: 2. Germline V gene data show CDR1 as SGHAT and CDR2 as FQDESV (reference sequence). CDR3 in DNA: TGTGCCAGCAGCTTGGGACAGGGCCCAGATACGCAGTATTTT. This codes for CASSLGQGPDTQYF.